A selection of T cell receptor beta chains follows, all from one sample in a study of blood T cells in healthy people across ages. TCRdb independently ran MiXCR on the 5' RACE reads; one entry per CDR3 protein. The sample holds 1.4 million or so distinct CDR3 sequences; approximately 43% are singletons and the top ten take just over 4%. Material: blood. The receptors derive from a woman aged 18 to 35 in good health. Both conserved end residues are part of each CDR3. The D gene is left open where the match is weak. Clone size is shown for a subset of rows, as once, few, many or a class of expanded clone.

V gene	D gene	J gene	clone size	CDR3 protein
TRBV6-5	NA	TRBJ2-7	NA	CASSPADPSGDEQYF
TRBV10-2	TRBD2	TRBJ2-1	NA	CASTTSGKYNGQFF
TRBV5-1	TRBD2	TRBJ2-7	NA	CASRTSGGSYNEQYF
TRBV18	NA	TRBJ2-3	NA	CASSPPELGVFKHTQYF
TRBV3-1	NA	TRBJ1-4	NA	CASSQRRPTTNEKLFF
TRBV2	TRBD1	TRBJ1-5	few	CASSRQGQNQPQHF
TRBV10-3	TRBD2	TRBJ2-7	NA	CAISAGDGRESSYEQYF
TRBV6-2/TRBV6-3	NA	TRBJ2-3	NA	CASSYGRGLHADTQYF
TRBV12-3/TRBV12-4	NA	TRBJ2-5	NA	CASSYAAWETQYF
TRBV7-2	NA	TRBJ2-3	NA	CASSTYWMTQYF
TRBV28	TRBD1	TRBJ2-2	NA	CAGTGGTGELFF
TRBV6-2/TRBV6-3	TRBD2	TRBJ2-7	NA	CASSFLAGQLSEQYF
TRBV10-3	NA	TRBJ2-7	few	CAISPPAGLEQYF
TRBV20-1	TRBD1	TRBJ1-6	NA	CSAGQGRNSPLHF
TRBV5-1	NA	TRBJ1-2	NA	CASSLEGTGLNYGYTF
TRBV7-8	NA	TRBJ2-5	NA	CASRQLGATREQYF
TRBV12-3/TRBV12-4	NA	TRBJ1-3	NA	CASSSGYTIYF
TRBV7-2	NA	TRBJ2-3	few	CASSLAPGSGTDTQYF
TRBV3-1	NA	TRBJ1-1	NA	CASSQGALPNTEAFF
TRBV4-1	TRBD2	TRBJ2-1	NA	CASSQVPSGGNEQFF
TRBV3-1	TRBD2	TRBJ2-4	NA	CASSQGTSGALAKNIQYF
TRBV7-9	TRBD1	TRBJ2-3	NA	CASGGQGTADTQYF
TRBV6-5	NA	TRBJ2-7	few	CASSHGPTNYEQYF
TRBV5-1	NA	TRBJ1-2	few	CASSLPGFGYTF
TRBV4-1	NA	TRBJ2-1	many	CASSRTQGYNEQFF
TRBV3-1	NA	TRBJ2-7	few	CASRQDGAYEQYF
TRBV7-2	NA	TRBJ1-1	few	CASSLAATWLAFF
TRBV20-1	TRBD1	TRBJ1-5	NA	CSAGDRVGNQPQHF
TRBV20-1	NA	TRBJ1-5	NA	CSARGGPHSNQPQHF
TRBV20-1	NA	TRBJ1-2	NA	CSASIGQLVDSGYTF
TRBV7-9	NA	TRBJ2-7	NA	CAAGAGDEQYF
TRBV5-1	TRBD1	TRBJ1-2	NA	CASSWGDRSEYGYTF
TRBV6-5	TRBD1	NA	NA	CASIYFGQDEQYF
TRBV12-5	TRBD2	TRBJ2-5	NA	CASGLVSSGGKTQYF
TRBV10-3	TRBD2	TRBJ2-1	NA	CAISDTSGASYNEQFF
TRBV4-3	NA	TRBJ2-7	NA	CASSQDSGGEQYF
TRBV20-1	NA	TRBJ1-4	few	CSASRTGRGEKLFF
TRBV13	NA	TRBJ2-1	NA	CASSSSPGASYNEQFF